This T cell receptor (beta chain) was identified in a study of memory CD4+ T cells and cytomegalovirus serostatus. Study-level information: Healthy Belgian adult donors included about nine CMV-positive and fewer than 25 CMV-negative people.

Single viable CD3+CD4+CD8-CD45RO+ cells were sorted as the memory CD4+ T cells. CMV serostatus came from serum IgG against pp150, pp28, p38, p52. After thawing, CD4+ T cells were positively selected. Overall study findings and caveats: CD4+ memory repertoires contained about two fifths of the roughly 160 reported CMV TCRbeta sequences.

A word on this clone: As yet, its antigen is unknown.

TCRdb's table, derived via immunoSEQ multiplex PCR, lists solely in-frame clones and lacks some. This table has about 96,000 clones, 75% to 85% appearing once. Looked up from germline, CDR1 is SGHVS and CDR2 is FQNEAQ. The CDR3 has 13 residues. The V end was cut by 1 base, the J end by 2 bases, with 5 bases between. Sample: memory CD4+ T cells from blood. The source is an adult in good health and CMV-seropositive. The chain employs TRBV7-8 and TRBJ2-5; no definite D call. Here the CDR3 reads CASSLGAQETQYF. In DNA, the CDR3 is TGTGCCAGCAGCTTAGGGGCACAAGAGACCCAGTACTTC.